Each of the 10 T cell receptor beta chains below was sequenced from the same sample in a study of CD4 T cells in relation to SARS-CoV-2 and coronaviruses. TCRdb keeps only in-frame clones here, not all; method: immunoSEQ multiplex PCR. Of about 23,000 clones listed, around 80% are singletons. Antigens for these TCRs are unknown. Before the COVID-19 pandemic, during about 2010-2018, CD4+ T cells were taken from unexposed donors. Isolation of CD4+ T cells took place after about 10 days in culture. The material sequenced was CD4+ T cells from PBMCs, cultured in vitro. The source is a human donor in good health.

Comments on this clone: A junction end diverges from the germline sequence, so it may reflect a read error. V usage is TRBV5-1 and J usage is TRBJ2-1; D is uncertain. The CDR3 is made up of 13 amino acids. The germline V gene has CDR1 SGHRS and CDR2 YFSETQ. CDR3: CASSSLNYDEQFF. The CDR3 DNA is TGCGCCAGCAGCTCCCTAAACTACGATGAGCAGTTCTTC.

This clone was detected once. V usage is TRBV3-1 (or the pseudogene TRBV3-2) and J usage is TRBJ2-1; 8 bases align to TRBD1. There are 15 residues in the CDR3. The ends lost 5 bases at V and 5 bases at J; junction bases unmatched: 8. CDR1 and CDR2 (germline): LGHDT, YNNKEL (reference sequence). The DNA of the CDR3 is TGTGCCAGCAGCTTTCGACAGGGGATTAACAATGAGCAGTTCTTC. The encoded protein is CASSFRQGINNEQFF.

V gene TRBV3-1 (or the pseudogene TRBV3-2) combines with J gene TRBJ1-1, with TRBD1 identical over 7 bases. Germline V gene sequence: CDR1 LGHDT, CDR2 YNNKEL (reference sequence). The CDR3 is 13 amino acids. The J segment lost 4 bases and the V segment lost 4 bases, leaving 3 bases of the junction unmatched. The CDR3 bases are TGTGCCAGCAGCCCGGGACAGAGCACTGAAGCTTTCTTT. Its protein is CASSPGQSTEAFF.

The CDR3 reads CASSVDRTDTQYF. CDR3 DNA sequence: TGTGCCAGCAGCGTCGATCGAACAGATACGCAGTATTTT. The chain carries TRBV9 and TRBJ2-3; D call uncertain. Germline CDR1 reads SGDLS; CDR2 reads YYNGEE. Trimming left V 2 bases short and J 3 bases short, with 7 bases between. This CDR3 is built from 13 residues.

The rearrangement joins TRBV30 to TRBJ2-1; 13 bases agree with TRBD2. The CDR3 totals 16 residues. CDR1 GTSNPN and CDR2 SVGIG come from the germline V gene (reference sequence). After removal of 2 bases from V and 10 bases from J, the junction contained 11 bases not matched to a gene. CDR3 DNA: TGTGCCTGGAGTCCCCGGACTAGCGGGGGAACCCACGAGCAGTTCTTC. Protein: CAWSPRTSGGTHEQFF.

This clone was seen a handful of times. The chain uses TRBV4-1 and TRBJ1-6; the D gene is possibly TRBD1 (5 bases). The CDR3 totals 18 residues. Germline CDR1 MGHRA, CDR2 YSYEKL. Deletions cut 4 bases from V and 0 bases from J, with 16 bases between. CDR3 sequence: CASSRAAGDSSYNSPLHF. DNA of the CDR3: TGCGCCAGCAGCCGTGCTGCGGGAGACAGCTCCTATAATTCACCCCTCCACTTT.

The chain has TRBV3-1 (or the pseudogene TRBV3-2) and TRBJ2-1; tentatively, D is TRBD2 (5 bases). From germline, CDR1 is LGHDT and CDR2 YNNKEL (reference sequence). The CDR3 contains 15 residues. Trimming removed 4 bases from V and 8 bases from J, with 18 bases in between. The CDR3 spells CASSRRAVTVDEQFF. The CDR3 nucleotides read TGTGCCAGCAGCCGTCGAGCGGTTACAGTGGATGAGCAGTTCTTC.

V usage is TRBV6-5 and J usage is TRBJ1-5, with TRBD1 identical over 7 bases. This CDR3 comprises 14 residues. Per the germline V gene, CDR1 is MNHEY and CDR2 is SVGAGI. Germline trimming cut 7 bases from V and 4 bases from J; bases unmatched to any gene: 7. CDR3 bases: TGTGCCAGCACCCCCGGACAGGTTAATCAGCCCCAGCATTTT. Its protein product is CASTPGQVNQPQHF.

The chain uses TRBV2 and TRBJ2-7, with 7 bases identical to TRBD1. Germline lookup yields CDR1 SNHLY and CDR2 FYNNEI. The ends lost 4 bases at V and 6 bases at J; junction bases unmatched: 6. The CDR3 is made up of 13 amino acids. The CDR3 here is CASSGDRVSEQYF. The DNA for the CDR3 is TGTGCCAGCAGTGGAGACAGGGTGAGCGAGCAGTACTTC.

This chain joins TRBV7-9 and TRBJ2-4, with D perhaps matching TRBD1 or TRBD2 (5 bases each). This CDR3 contains 16 residues. Between the trimmed V and J ends, which lost 1 base and 1 base, there was a span of 11 bases. CDR1 is SEHNR, CDR2 FQNEAQ, per germline (reference sequence). The CDR3 spells CASSLGGEGAKNIQYF. CDR3 nucleotides: TGTGCCAGCAGCTTAGGAGGGGAAGGCGCCAAAAACATTCAGTACTTC.